The TCR beta chain under discussion was sequenced for a study of OX40 agonist ivuxolimab in advanced cancers. Study-level background: Age averaged around 58 years (range roughly 23 to 79), and around 87% were male. General study results and limits: Averaged across samples, CD8+ T cells carried more expanded clones than CD4+ did.

TCRdb's table, derived via immunoSEQ multiplex PCR, lists solely in-frame clones and lacks some. The sample holds around 55,000 clones, 70% to 90% seen once. The CDR3 extends over 14 amino acids. Germline V gene lookup returns CDR1 SGDLS and CDR2 YYNGEE. V was clipped by 0 bases and J by 5 bases; unmatched bases: 2. Notes on this clone: The target antigen is unknown.

V and J are TRBV9 and TRBJ1-2; 9 bases align to TRBD1. This material consisted of CD4+ or CD8+ T cells sorted from blood, taken in a trial of the OX40 agonist ivuxolimab. The sequence was obtained from an adult with an advanced solid tumor such as melanoma, head and neck, liver or kidney cancer. CDR3 loop: CASSVGGTGYGYTF. The CDR3 nucleotides are TGTGCCAGCAGCGTAGGGGGGACAGGGTATGGCTACACCTTC.